Below are 20 T cell receptor beta chains sequenced from a single sample in a study of blood T cell repertoires in COVID-19. Clones were read by immunoSEQ multiplex PCR, and TCRdb kept only the in-frame ones, dropping some. The data show under 200,000 clones, with about 85% seen just once and roughly 1.3% held by the top ten. Sequencing input: peripheral blood. These receptors came from a man aged 55 to 70 who had recovered from COVID-19.

This clone has a single count. This chain links TRBV5-6 with TRBJ1-1; tentatively, D is TRBD1 (5 bases). From germline, CDR1 is SGHDT and CDR2 YYEEEE. The CDR3 sequence is 15 residues long. Trimming cost V 3 bases and J 5 bases, with 17 bases left between them. The CDR3 nucleotides are TGTGCCAGCAGCTCCGGCGGGGGACGGGGGACTGAAGCTTTCTTT. Translated, it gives CASSSGGGRGTEAFF.

This chain connects TRBV7-9 to TRBJ1-2; the D is unclear. V was cut by 8 bases and J by 4 bases, with 11 bases left in between. The CDR3 spans 12 residues. CDR1 is SEHNR, CDR2 FQNEAQ, per germline (reference sequence). The CDR3 DNA sequence: TGTGCCAGCGGGAGGGTCGTCTATGGCTACACCTTC. Translation gives CASGRVVYGYTF.

This chain joins TRBV27 and TRBJ1-1; TRBD1 agrees at 9 bases. Trimming removed 6 bases from V and 4 bases from J; junction bases left unmatched: 12. This CDR3 has 16 amino acids. Germline V gene lookup returns CDR1 MNHEY and CDR2 SMNVEV (reference sequence). The CDR3 DNA reads TGTGCCAGCAGGATATTGACAGGGGGAGAGGGCACTGAAGCTTTCTTT. This translates into CASRILTGGEGTEAFF.

This clone has at least ten counts. The chain joins TRBV5-3 to TRBJ1-5; no clear D. TRBV5-3 is sorted into the ORF group, with uncertain function. The CDR3 spans 17 residues. Trimming removed 0 bases at V and 1 base at J, with 14 bases between. The CDR3 region has the DNA TGTGCCAGAAGCTTGGCGGGCCTCGGAGGGAGCAATCAGCCCCAGCATTTT. This gives the protein CARSLAGLGGSNQPQHF.

The CDR3 is CASSPRTGGGEQFF. In nucleotides, the CDR3 is TGTGCCAGCAGCCCCCGGACCGGGGGGGGTGAGCAGTTCTTC. The gene calls are TRBV11-3 and TRBJ2-1, with TRBD2 identical over 8 bases. Germline loops: CDR1 SGHNT, CDR2 YENEEA. V shed 5 bases and J 9 bases; nucleotides not matched to a gene: 9. The CDR3 totals 14 residues.

The chain employs TRBV5-1 and TRBJ2-5; 8 bases map to TRBD2. After removal of 1 base from V and 5 bases from J, the junction contained 7 bases not matched to a gene. Germline V gene data show CDR1 as SGHRS and CDR2 as YFSETQ. This CDR3 contains 15 residues. The CDR3 nucleotides read TGCGCCAGCAGCTTGACGCCGAGCGGGGGTGAGACCCAGTACTTC. Translating gives CASSLTPSGGETQYF.

The chain couples TRBV19 to TRBJ2-3; D is perhaps TRBD2 (6 bases). V lost 3 bases to trimming and J lost 5 bases, with 15 bases between them. CDR1 is LNHDA and CDR2 is SQIVND in the germline V gene (reference sequence). CDR3 size: 15 residues. For the CDR3, the DNA is TGTGCCAGTAGTATCAGCGGGTCAATGGGAGATACGCAGTATTTT. This encodes CASSISGSMGDTQYF. Supplemented by reference TRBV19 and TRBJ2-3, the full variable domain reads DGGITQSPKYLFRKEGQNVTLSCEQNLNHDAMYWYRQDPGQGLRLIYYSQIVNDFQKGDIAEGYSVSREKKESFPLTVTSAQKNPTAFYLCASSISGSMGDTQYFGPGTRLTVL.

The V gene is TRBV7-6, the J gene TRBJ2-7, with D possibly being TRBD1 (6 bases). There are 13 residues in the CDR3. V lost 4 bases and J 6 bases, leaving 13 bases between the germline ends. Germline loops: CDR1 SGHVS, CDR2 FNYEAQ. CDR3 sequence: CASSSRGGFEQYF. As DNA, the CDR3 is TGTGCCAGCAGCTCCAGGGGTGGATTCGAGCAGTACTTC.

The chain carries TRBV6-5 and TRBJ1-1; 7 positions match TRBD1. Germline CDR1 is MNHEY and CDR2 is SVGAGI. V lost 4 bases and J lost 3; bases outside the gene matches: 8. The CDR3 loop spans 15 amino acids. The CDR3 protein is CASSSPTGEDTEAFF. CDR3 nucleotides: TGTGCCAGCAGTTCCCCTACAGGGGAGGACACTGAAGCTTTCTTT.

V usage is TRBV9 and J usage is TRBJ1-2; D unclear. The CDR3 is 13 residues long. Per germline, CDR1 SGDLS and CDR2 YYNGEE. V lost 3 bases and J lost 5, with 11 bases in between. The CDR3 coding sequence is TGTGCCAGCAGCGCCGGAAGCGGGTATGGCTACACCTTC. It is translated as CASSAGSGYGYTF.

The chain is built from TRBV7-9 and TRBJ2-3; 7 nucleotides match TRBD1. V lost 5 bases and J lost 5; bases outside the gene matches: 13. The CDR3 has 16 residues. Germline V gene lookup returns CDR1 SEHNR and CDR2 FQNEAQ (reference sequence). CDR3 nucleotides: TGTGCCAGCAGCAAACTCATGACAGGGAGTCAAGATACGCAGTATTTT. It is translated as CASSKLMTGSQDTQYF.

The chain joins TRBV6-4 to TRBJ1-1, with D possibly TRBD1 on 6 matching bases. The V end was cut by 4 bases, the J end by 8 bases, with 14 bases between. CDR1 MRHNA and CDR2 SNTAGT come from the germline V gene. The CDR3 sequence is 13 residues long. CDR3 DNA: TGTGCCAGCAGTGCTGAGGGGGGGGGAGAAGCTTTCTTT. Translating it yields CASSAEGGGEAFF.

The chain links TRBV25-1 to TRBJ1-1; D might be TRBD1 (5 bases). CDR1 MGHDK and CDR2 SYGVNS come from the germline V gene. Trimming pared 2 bases from V and 5 bases from J, leaving 18 bases between. The CDR3 runs 16 residues. CDR3 protein: CASSETGAGLGTEAFF. The CDR3 DNA sequence: TGTGCCAGCAGTGAAACTGGGGCAGGCCTTGGGACTGAAGCTTTCTTT.

CDR3 sequence: CASSYSDRVGYEQYF. The DNA of the CDR3 is TGTGCCAGCAGTTACTCGGACAGGGTGGGATACGAGCAGTACTTC. This chain connects TRBV6-5 to TRBJ2-7; 8 bases line up with TRBD1. This CDR3 comprises 15 residues. CDR1 and CDR2 from the germline V gene are MNHEY and SVGAGI. The junction had 5 bases not matched to a gene; V was cut back by 0 bases and J by 4 bases.

This clone has only one observation. This sequence joins TRBV2 and TRBJ1-5; 7 nucleotides line up with TRBD1. CDR1 is SNHLY and CDR2 is FYNNEI in the germline V gene. V dropped 0 bases and J dropped 10; count of bases not matched to a gene: 9. The CDR3 is 15 amino acids. The CDR3 sequence: CASSEALAGGKPQHF. CDR3 nucleotide sequence: TGTGCCAGCAGTGAAGCGTTGGCAGGGGGGAAACCCCAGCATTTT.

The rearrangement links TRBV5-6 to TRBJ1-4; D is perhaps TRBD1 (5 bases). Per the germline V gene, CDR1 is SGHDT and CDR2 is YYEEEE. The CDR3 is 13 residues long. Trimming took 5 bases from V and 1 from J, leaving 6 bases between them. The CDR3 nucleotides read TGTGCCAGCAGGCAGGGAACTAATGAAAAACTGTTTTTT. This codes for CASRQGTNEKLFF.

This clone was observed once. The V and J genes are TRBV18 and TRBJ1-3; D not certain. CDR1 KGHSH and CDR2 LQKENI come from the germline V gene. V was shortened by 2 bases and J by 2 bases, with 10 bases between the two germline ends. The CDR3 is made up of 15 amino acids. The CDR3 DNA is TGTGCCAGCTCACCAGGAGGGAACCCTGGAAACACCATATATTTT. Protein: CASSPGGNPGNTIYF.

This rearrangement joins TRBV4-3 to TRBJ2-2, with no clear D. Germline CDR1 reads LGHNA; CDR2 reads YSLEER. V shed 3 bases and J shed 0 bases, with 5 bases lying between them. The CDR3 runs 14 residues. CDR3 sequence: CASSHEPNTGELFF. CDR3 DNA sequence: TGCGCCAGCAGCCACGAGCCGAACACCGGGGAGCTGTTTTTT.

The gene calls are TRBV5-6 and TRBJ1-4, with TRBD1 matching over 7 bases. V trimming: 4 bases; J trimming: 4 bases; junction bases outside the gene matches: 7. The length of the CDR3 is 15 residues. CDR1 and CDR2 (germline): SGHDT, YYEEEE. DNA of the CDR3: TGTGCCAGCAGCCCTCCGACAGGGATTAATGAAAAACTGTTTTTT. Protein: CASSPPTGINEKLFF.

The chain has TRBV7-9 and TRBJ1-4; D possibly corresponds to TRBD1 (6 bases). The CDR3 is made up of 17 amino acids. V was shortened by 8 bases and J by 0 bases, with 19 bases between the two germline ends. CDR1 and CDR2 from the germline V gene are SEHNR and FQNEAQ (reference sequence). CDR3: CASGRDTLPSTNEKLFF. The CDR3 DNA is TGTGCCAGCGGCCGGGACACTCTTCCTTCAACTAATGAAAAACTGTTTTTT.